This TCR beta chain was sequenced for a study of blood T cell repertoires in COVID-19. Clones were read by immunoSEQ multiplex PCR, and TCRdb kept only the in-frame ones, dropping some. Of about 300,000 clones in the sample, about 83% were seen once. The CDR3 contains 14 residues. The V segment lost 4 bases and the J segment 3 bases; nucleotides outside the gene matches: 5. The germline CDR1 and CDR2 sequences are SGHKS and YYEKEE (reference sequence). This TCR was sampled from a woman aged 50 to 60 who had recovered from COVID-19. What was sequenced was peripheral blood. The chain has TRBV5-5 and TRBJ2-7; 9 nucleotides align to TRBD1. The CDR3 DNA is TGTGCCAGCAGCAGCGGACAGGGGAGCTACGAGCAGTACTTC. As protein: CASSSGQGSYEQYF.